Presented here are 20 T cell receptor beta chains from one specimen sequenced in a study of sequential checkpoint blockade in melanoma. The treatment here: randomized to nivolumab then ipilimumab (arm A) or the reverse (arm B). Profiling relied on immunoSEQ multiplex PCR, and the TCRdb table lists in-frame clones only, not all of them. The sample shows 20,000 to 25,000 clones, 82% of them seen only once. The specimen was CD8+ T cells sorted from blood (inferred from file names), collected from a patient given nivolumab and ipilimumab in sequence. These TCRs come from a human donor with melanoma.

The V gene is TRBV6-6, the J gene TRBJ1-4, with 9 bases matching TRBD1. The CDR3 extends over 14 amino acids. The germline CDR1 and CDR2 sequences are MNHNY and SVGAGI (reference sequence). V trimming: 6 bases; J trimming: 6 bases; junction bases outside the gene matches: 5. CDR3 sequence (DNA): TGTGCCAGCAGAACCGGGACAGGGTATGAAAAACTGTTTTTT. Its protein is CASRTGTGYEKLFF.

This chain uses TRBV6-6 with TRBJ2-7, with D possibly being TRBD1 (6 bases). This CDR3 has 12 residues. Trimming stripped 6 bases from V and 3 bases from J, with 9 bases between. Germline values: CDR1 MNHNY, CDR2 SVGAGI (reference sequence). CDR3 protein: CASRNRDYEQYF. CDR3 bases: TGTGCCAGCAGGAACAGGGACTACGAGCAGTACTTC.

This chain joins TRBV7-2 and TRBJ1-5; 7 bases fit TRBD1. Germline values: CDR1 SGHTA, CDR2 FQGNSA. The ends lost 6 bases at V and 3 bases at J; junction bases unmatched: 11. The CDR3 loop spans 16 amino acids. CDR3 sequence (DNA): TGTGCCAGCAGTTCCGACAGGGATGGAGCCAATCAGCCCCAGCATTTT. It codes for CASSSDRDGANQPQHF.

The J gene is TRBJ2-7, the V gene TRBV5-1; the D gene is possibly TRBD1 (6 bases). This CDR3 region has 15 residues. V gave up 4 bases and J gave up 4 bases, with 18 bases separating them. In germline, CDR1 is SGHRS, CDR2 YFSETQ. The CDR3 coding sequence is TGCGCCAGCAGCCAGGACAGTGGGGTTTTTTACGAGCAGTACTTC. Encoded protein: CASSQDSGVFYEQYF.

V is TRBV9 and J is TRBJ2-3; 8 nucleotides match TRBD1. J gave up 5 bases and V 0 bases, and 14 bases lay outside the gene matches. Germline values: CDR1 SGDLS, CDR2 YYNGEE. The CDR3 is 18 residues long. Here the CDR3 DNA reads TGTGCCAGCAGCGTAGCTACGAGGGAGACAGGGGTGGGAGATACGCAGTATTTT. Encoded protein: CASSVATRETGVGDTQYF.

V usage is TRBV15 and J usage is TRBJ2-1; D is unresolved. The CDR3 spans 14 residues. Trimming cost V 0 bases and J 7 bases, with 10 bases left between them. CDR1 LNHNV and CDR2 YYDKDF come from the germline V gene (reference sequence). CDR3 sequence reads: CATSRDLFLNEQFF. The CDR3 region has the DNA TGTGCCACCAGCAGAGATCTCTTTTTAAATGAGCAGTTCTTC.

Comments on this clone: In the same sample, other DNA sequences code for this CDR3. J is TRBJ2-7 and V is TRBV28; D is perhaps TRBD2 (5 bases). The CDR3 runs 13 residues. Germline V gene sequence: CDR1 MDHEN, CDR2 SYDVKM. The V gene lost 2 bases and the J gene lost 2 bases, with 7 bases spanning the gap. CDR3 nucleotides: TGTGCCAGCAGTTTAGGGAGCACCTACGAGCAGTACTTC. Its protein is CASSLGSTYEQYF.

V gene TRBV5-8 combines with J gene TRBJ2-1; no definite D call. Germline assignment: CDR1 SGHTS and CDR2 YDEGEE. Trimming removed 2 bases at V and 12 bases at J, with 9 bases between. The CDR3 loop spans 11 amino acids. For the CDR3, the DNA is TGTGCCAGCAGCTTACGTGTTAGGCAGTTCTTC. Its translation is CASSLRVRQFF. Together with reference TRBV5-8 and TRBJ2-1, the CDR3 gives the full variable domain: EAGVTQSPTHLIKTRGQQATLRCSPISGHTSVYWYQQALGLGLQFLLWYDEGEERNRGNFPPRFSGRQFPNYSSELNVNALELEDSALYLCASSLRVRQFFGPGTRLTVL.

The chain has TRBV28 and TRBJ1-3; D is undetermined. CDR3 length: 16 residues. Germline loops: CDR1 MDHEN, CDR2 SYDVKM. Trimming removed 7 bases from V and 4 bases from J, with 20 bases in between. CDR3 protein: CASTQVGLSGGNTIYF. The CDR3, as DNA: TGTGCCAGCACCCAAGTAGGGCTCAGCGGGGGAAACACCATATATTTT. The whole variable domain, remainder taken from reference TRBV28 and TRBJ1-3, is DVKVTQSSRYLVKRTGEKVFLECVQDMDHENMFWYRQDPGLGLRLIYFSYDVKMKEKGDIPEGYSVSREKKERFSLILESASTNQTSMYLCASTQVGLSGGNTIYFGEGSWLTVV.

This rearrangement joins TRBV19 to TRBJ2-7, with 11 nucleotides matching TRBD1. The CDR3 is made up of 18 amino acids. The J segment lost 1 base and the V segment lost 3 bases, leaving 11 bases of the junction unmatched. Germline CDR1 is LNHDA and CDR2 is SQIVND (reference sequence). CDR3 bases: TGTGCCAGTAGTATCTCCGGCCCGGACAGGGGGCCGTCCTACGAGCAGTACTTC. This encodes CASSISGPDRGPSYEQYF.

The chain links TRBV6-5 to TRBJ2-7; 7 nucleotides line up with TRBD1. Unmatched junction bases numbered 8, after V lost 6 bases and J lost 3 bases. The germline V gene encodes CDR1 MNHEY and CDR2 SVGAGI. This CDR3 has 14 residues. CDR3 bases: TGTGCCAGCAGCCGCCTGGGACAGAACTACGAGCAGTACTTC. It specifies CASSRLGQNYEQYF.

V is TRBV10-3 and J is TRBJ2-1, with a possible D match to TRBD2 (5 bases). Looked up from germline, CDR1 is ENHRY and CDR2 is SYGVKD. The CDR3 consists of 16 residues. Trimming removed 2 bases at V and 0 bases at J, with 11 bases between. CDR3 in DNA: TGTGCCATCAGTGAGGGACTCGACATCTCCTACAATGAGCAGTTCTTC. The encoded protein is CAISEGLDISYNEQFF.

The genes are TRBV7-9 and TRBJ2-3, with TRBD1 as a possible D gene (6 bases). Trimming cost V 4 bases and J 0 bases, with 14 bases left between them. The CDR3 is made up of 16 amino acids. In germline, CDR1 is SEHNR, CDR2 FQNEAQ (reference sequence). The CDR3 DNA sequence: TGTGCCAGCAGCTGGGGAGACAGGCCTAGCACAGATACGCAGTATTTT. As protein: CASSWGDRPSTDTQYF.

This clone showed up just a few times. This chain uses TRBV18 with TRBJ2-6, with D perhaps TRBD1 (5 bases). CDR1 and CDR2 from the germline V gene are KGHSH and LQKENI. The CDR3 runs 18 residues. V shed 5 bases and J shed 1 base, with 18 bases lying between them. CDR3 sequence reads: CASSTSQALWSGANVLTF. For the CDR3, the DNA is TGTGCCAGCTCAACATCACAGGCCCTGTGGTCTGGGGCCAACGTCCTGACTTTC.

Here the CDR3 DNA reads TGTGCCAGCAGAGGCGGAGGCACTGAAGCTTTCTTT. Protein: CASRGGGTEAFF. The chain couples TRBV11-2 to TRBJ1-1; no firm D call. The CDR3 spans 12 residues. Trimming stripped 6 bases from V and 4 bases from J, with 9 bases between. Germline V CDR1 and CDR2: SGHAT, FQNNGV.

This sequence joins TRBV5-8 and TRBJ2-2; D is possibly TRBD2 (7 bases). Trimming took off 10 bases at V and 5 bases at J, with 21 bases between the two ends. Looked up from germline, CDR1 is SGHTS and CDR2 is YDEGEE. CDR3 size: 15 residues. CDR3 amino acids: CAPYGGQGMTGELFF. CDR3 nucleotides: TGTGCCCCTTACGGGGGGCAGGGGATGACCGGGGAGCTGTTTTTT.

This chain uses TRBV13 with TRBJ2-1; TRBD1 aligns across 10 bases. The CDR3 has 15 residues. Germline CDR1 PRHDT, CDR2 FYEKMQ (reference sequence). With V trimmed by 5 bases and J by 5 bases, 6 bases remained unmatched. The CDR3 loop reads CASSQRDRGNNEQFF. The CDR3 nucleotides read TGTGCCAGCAGCCAAAGGGACAGGGGAAACAATGAGCAGTTCTTC.

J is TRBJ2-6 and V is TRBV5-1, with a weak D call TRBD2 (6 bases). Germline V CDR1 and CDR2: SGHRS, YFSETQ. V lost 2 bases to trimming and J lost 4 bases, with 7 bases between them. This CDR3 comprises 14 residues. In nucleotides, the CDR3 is TGCGCCAGCAGCTTAGGAGGGGGGGCCAACGTCCTGACTTTC. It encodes CASSLGGGANVLTF.

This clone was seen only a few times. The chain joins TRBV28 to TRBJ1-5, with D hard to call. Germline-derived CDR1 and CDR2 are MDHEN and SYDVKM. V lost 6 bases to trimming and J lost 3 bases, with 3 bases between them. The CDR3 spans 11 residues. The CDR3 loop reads CASSLNQPQHF. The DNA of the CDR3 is TGTGCCAGCAGCCTCAATCAGCCCCAGCATTTT. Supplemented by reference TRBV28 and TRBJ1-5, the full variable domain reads DVKVTQSSRYLVKRTGEKVFLECVQDMDHENMFWYRQDPGLGLRLIYFSYDVKMKEKGDIPEGYSVSREKKERFSLILESASTNQTSMYLCASSLNQPQHFGDGTRLSIL.

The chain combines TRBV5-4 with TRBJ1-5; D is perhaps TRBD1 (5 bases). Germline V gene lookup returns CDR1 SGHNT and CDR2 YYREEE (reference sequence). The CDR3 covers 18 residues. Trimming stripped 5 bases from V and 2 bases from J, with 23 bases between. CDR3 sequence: CASRHALPGGFGNQPQHF. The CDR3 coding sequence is TGTGCCAGCAGGCATGCTCTCCCGGGGGGATTTGGCAATCAGCCCCAGCATTTT. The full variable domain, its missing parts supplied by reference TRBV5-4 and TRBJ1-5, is ETGVTQSPTHLIKTRGQQVTLRCSSQSGHNTVSWYQQALGQGPQFIFQYYREEENGRGNFPPRFSGLQFPNYSSELNVNALELDDSALYLCASRHALPGGFGNQPQHFGDGTRLSIL.